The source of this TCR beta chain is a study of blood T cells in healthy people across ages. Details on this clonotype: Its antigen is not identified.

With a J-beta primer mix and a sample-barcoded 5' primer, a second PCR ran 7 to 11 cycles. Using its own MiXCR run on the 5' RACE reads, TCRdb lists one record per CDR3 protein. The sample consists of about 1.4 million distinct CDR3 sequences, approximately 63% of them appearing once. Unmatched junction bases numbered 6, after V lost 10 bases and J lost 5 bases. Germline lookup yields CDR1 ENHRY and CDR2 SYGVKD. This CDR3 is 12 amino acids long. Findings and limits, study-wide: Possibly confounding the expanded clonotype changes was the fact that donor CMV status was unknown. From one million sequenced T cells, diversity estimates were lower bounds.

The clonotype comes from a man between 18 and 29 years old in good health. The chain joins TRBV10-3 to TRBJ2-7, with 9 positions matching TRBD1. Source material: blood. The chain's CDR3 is CATGQGRDEQYF. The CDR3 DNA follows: TGTGCCACTGGACAGGGGAGGGACGAGCAGTACTTC.